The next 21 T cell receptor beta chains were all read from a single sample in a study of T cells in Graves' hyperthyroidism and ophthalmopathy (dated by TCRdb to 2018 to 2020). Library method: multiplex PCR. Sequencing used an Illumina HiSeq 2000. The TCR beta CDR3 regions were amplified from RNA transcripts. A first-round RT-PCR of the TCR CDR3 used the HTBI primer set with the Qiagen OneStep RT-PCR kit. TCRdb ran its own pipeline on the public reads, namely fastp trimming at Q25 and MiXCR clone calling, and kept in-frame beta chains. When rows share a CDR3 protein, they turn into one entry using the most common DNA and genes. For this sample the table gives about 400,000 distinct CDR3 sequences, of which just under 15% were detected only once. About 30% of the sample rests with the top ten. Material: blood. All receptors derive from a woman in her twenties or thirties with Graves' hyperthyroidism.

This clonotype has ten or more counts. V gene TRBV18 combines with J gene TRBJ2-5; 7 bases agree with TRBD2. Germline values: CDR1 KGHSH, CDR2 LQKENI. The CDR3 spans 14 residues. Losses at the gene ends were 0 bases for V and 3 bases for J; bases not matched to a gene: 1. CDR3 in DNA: TGTGCCAGCTCACCACCGGCGGGAGAAGAGACCCAGTACTTC. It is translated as CASSPPAGEETQYF.

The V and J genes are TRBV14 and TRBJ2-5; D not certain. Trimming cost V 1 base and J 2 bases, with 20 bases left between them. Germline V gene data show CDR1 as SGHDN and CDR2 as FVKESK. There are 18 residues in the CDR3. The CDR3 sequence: CASSQGLGVVTRQETQYF. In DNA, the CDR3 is TGTGCCAGCAGCCAAGGACTCGGAGTAGTCACCAGACAAGAGACCCAGTACTTC.

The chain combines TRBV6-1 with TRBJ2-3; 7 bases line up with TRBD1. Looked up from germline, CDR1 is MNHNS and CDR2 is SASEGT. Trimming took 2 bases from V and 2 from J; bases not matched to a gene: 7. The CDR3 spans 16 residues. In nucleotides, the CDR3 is TGTGCCAGCAGTGAAACCGGGACAGAGATCACAGATACGCAGTATTTT. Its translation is CASSETGTEITDTQYF.

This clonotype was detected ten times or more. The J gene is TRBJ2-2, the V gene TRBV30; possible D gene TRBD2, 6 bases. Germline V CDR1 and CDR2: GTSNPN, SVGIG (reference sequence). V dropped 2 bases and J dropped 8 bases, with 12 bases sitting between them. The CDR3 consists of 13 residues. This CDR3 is CAWSQLAGGELFF. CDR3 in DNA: TGTGCCTGGAGTCAGTTGGCGGGAGGGGAGCTGTTTTTT.

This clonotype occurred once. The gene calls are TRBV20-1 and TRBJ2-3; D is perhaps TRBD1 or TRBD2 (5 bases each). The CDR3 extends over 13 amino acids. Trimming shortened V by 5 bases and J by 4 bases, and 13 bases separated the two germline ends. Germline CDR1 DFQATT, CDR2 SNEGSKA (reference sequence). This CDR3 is CSAGPGTPDTQYF. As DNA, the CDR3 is TGCAGTGCTGGCCCCGGGACCCCAGATACGCAGTATTTT.

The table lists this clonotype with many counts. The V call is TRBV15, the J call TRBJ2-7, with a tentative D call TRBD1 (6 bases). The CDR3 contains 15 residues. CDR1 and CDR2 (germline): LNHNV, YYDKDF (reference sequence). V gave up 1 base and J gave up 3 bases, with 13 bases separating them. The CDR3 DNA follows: TGTGCCACCAGCAGAGGTCCGGCAGGGGACTACGAGCAGTACTTC. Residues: CATSRGPAGDYEQYF.

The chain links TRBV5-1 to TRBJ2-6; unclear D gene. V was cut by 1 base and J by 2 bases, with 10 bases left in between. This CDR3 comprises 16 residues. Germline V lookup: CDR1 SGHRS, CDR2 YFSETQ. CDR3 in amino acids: CASSLSGEPGANVLTF. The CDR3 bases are TGCGCCAGCAGCTTGAGTGGGGAACCTGGGGCCAACGTCCTGACTTTC.

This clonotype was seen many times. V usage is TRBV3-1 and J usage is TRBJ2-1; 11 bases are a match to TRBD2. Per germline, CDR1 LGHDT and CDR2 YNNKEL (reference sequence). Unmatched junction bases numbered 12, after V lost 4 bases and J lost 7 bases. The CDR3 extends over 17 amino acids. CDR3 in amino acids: CASSPSTGLAGYNEQFF. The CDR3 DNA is TGTGCCAGCAGCCCGAGTACCGGACTAGCGGGTTATAATGAGCAGTTCTTC.

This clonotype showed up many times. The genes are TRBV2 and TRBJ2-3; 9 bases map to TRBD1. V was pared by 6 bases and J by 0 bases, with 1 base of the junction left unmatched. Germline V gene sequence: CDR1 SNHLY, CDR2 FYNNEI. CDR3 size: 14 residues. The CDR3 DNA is TGTGCCAGCAGAGACAGGGGGAGCACAGATACGCAGTATTTT. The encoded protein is CASRDRGSTDTQYF.

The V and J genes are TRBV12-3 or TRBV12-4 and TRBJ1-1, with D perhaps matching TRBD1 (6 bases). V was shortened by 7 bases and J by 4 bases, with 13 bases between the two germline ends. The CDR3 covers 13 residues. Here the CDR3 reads CASTVQGFTEAFF. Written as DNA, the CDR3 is TGTGCCAGCACTGTACAGGGATTCACTGAAGCTTTCTTT.

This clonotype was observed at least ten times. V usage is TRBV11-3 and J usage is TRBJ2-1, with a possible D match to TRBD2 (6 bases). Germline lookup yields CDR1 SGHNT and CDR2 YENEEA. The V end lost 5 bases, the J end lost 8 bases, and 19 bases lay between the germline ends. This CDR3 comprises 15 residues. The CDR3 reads CASSRRAEGFDEQFF. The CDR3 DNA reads TGTGCCAGCAGCCGCAGAGCGGAGGGTTTCGATGAGCAGTTCTTC.

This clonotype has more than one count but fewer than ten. CDR3 sequence (DNA): TGTGCCAGCAGACCCATGAGTCTCCTAGCAGGAGCCGGGGAGCTGTTTTTT. Protein sequence: CASRPMSLLAGAGELFF. This chain joins TRBV6-1 and TRBJ2-2; a possible D gene is TRBD2 (5 bases). V dropped 6 bases and J dropped 6 bases, with 23 bases sitting between them. Germline CDR1 and CDR2: MNHNS and SASEGT. CDR3 length equals 17 residues.

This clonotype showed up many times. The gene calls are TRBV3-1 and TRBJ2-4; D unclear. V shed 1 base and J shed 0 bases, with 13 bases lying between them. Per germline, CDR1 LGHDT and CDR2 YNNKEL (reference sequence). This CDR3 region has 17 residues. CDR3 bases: TGTGCCAGCAGCCAAGGGTTAACTGACCTAGCCAAAAACATTCAGTACTTC. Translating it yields CASSQGLTDLAKNIQYF.

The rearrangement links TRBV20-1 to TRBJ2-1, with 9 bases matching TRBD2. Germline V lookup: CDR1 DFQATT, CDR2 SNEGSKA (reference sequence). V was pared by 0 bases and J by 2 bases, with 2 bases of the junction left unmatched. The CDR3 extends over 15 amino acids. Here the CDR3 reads CSARDLAGTYNEQFF. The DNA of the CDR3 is TGCAGTGCTAGAGACCTAGCGGGGACCTACAATGAGCAGTTCTTC.

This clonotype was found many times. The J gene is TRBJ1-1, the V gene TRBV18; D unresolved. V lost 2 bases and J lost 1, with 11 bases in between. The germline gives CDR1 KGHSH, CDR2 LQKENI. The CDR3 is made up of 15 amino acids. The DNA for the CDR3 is TGTGCCAGCTCACCAATAAACAGTCCGAACACTGAAGCTTTCTTT. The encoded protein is CASSPINSPNTEAFF.

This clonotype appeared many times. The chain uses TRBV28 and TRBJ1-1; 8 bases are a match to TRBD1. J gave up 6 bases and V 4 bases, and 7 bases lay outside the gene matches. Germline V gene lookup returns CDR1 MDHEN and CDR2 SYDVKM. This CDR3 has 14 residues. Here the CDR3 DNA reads TGTGCCAGCAGTTCTTCAGGGGGCGTCGCTGAAGCTTTCTTT. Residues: CASSSSGGVAEAFF.

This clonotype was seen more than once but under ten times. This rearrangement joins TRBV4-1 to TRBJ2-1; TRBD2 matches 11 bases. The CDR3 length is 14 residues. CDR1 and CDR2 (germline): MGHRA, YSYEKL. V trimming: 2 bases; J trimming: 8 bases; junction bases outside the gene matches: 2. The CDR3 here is CASSQLAGGDEQFF. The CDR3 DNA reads TGCGCCAGCAGCCAACTAGCGGGAGGCGATGAGCAGTTCTTC.

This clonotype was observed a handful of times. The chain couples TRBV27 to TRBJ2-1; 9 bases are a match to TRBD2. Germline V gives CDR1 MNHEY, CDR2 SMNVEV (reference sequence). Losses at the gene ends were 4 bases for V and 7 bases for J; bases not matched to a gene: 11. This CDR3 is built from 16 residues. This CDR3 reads CASSSGRLAGANEQFF. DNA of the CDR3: TGTGCCAGCAGTTCTGGCCGGTTAGCGGGAGCAAATGAGCAGTTCTTC.

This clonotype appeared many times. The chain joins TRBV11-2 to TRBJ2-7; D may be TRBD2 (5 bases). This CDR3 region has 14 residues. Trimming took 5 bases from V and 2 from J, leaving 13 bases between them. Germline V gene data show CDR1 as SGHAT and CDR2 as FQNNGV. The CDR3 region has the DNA TGTGCCAGCAGCCCCCTTCGGGGAACCTACGAGCAGTACTTC. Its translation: CASSPLRGTYEQYF.

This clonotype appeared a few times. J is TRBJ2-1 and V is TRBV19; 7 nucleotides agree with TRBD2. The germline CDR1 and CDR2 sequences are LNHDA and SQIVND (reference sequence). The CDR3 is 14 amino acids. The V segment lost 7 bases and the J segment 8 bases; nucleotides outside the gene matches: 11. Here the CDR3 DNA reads TGTGCCAGTAAGGCGGGAGCGGGATTCGATGAGCAGTTCTTC. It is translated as CASKAGAGFDEQFF. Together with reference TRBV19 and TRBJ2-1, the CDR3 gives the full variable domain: DGGITQSPKYLFRKEGQNVTLSCEQNLNHDAMYWYRQDPGQGLRLIYYSQIVNDFQKGDIAEGYSVSREKKESFPLTVTSAQKNPTAFYLCASKAGAGFDEQFFGPGTRLTVL.

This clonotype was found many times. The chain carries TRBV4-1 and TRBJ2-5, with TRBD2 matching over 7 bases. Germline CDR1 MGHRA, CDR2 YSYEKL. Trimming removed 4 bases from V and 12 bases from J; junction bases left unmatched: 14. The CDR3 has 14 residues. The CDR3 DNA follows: TGCGCCAGCAGCCCTCGGGTGGCGGGAGTGGGGGAGTACTTC. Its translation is CASSPRVAGVGEYF.